The 27 T cell receptor beta chains below come from one sample, sequenced in a study of T cell responses to AZD1222 COVID-19 vaccine. Some clones are missing from TCRdb's copy, which holds only in-frame ones; the method was immunoSEQ multiplex PCR. The repertoire holds some 85,000 clones, with around 90% as singletons. The material was peripheral blood, obtained on day 0 of AZD1222 vaccination. Source of these receptors: an adult in good health.

The genes are TRBV14 and TRBJ1-2; D call uncertain. Germline V gene lookup returns CDR1 SGHDN and CDR2 FVKESK. The CDR3 runs to 14 residues. V shed 0 bases and J shed 7 bases, with 12 bases lying between them. The CDR3 coding sequence is TGTGCCAGCAGCCAAGATCGTGTACTGAGTGGCTACACCTTC. Protein product: CASSQDRVLSGYTF.

The chain uses TRBV3-1 (or the pseudogene TRBV3-2) and TRBJ1-3, with D possibly being TRBD1 (6 bases). CDR1 is LGHDT, CDR2 YNNKEL, per germline (reference sequence). The length of the CDR3 is 12 residues. Deletions cut 10 bases from V and 4 bases from J, with 11 bases between. The DNA for the CDR3 is TGTGCCACGGCCCAGGGGGGAAACACCATATATTTT. Its translation is CATAQGGNTIYF.

The chain combines TRBV28 with TRBJ1-1; D is possibly TRBD1 (6 bases). From germline, CDR1 is MDHEN and CDR2 SYDVKM. Trimming took off 2 bases at V and 4 bases at J, with 11 bases between the two ends. CDR3 size: 14 residues. The CDR3 reads CASSLGWGATEAFF. The CDR3 DNA sequence: TGTGCCAGCAGTTTAGGGTGGGGGGCCACTGAAGCTTTCTTT.

This sequence joins TRBV5-1 and TRBJ2-1, with D maybe TRBD1 (5 bases). V was pared by 1 base and J by 2 bases, with 19 bases between. CDR1 and CDR2 (germline): SGHRS, YFSETQ. The length of the CDR3 is 18 residues. Here the CDR3 DNA reads TGCGCCAGCAGCTTGAGTGTTGGCCAGGGAAGGCCCTACAATGAGCAGTTCTTC. This codes for CASSLSVGQGRPYNEQFF.

This chain links TRBV6-5 with TRBJ2-2, with unresolved D. CDR3 size: 14 residues. Trimming took off 7 bases at V and 1 base at J, with 10 bases between the two ends. From germline, CDR1 is MNHEY and CDR2 SVGAGI. CDR3 in DNA: TGTGCCAGCAAAGACTTCCTGAACACCGGGGAGCTGTTTTTT. Amino acids: CASKDFLNTGELFF.

The rearrangement uses TRBV14 and TRBJ2-2; 7 nucleotides line up with TRBD1. V was pared by 2 bases and J by 4 bases, with 4 bases of the junction left unmatched. Germline CDR1 SGHDN, CDR2 FVKESK. The CDR3 covers 15 residues. The CDR3: CASSQRQGGTGELFF. The CDR3 bases are TGTGCCAGCAGCCAACGACAGGGTGGCACCGGGGAGCTGTTTTTT.

The chain joins TRBV11-3 to TRBJ1-1; a possible D gene is TRBD1 (6 bases). This CDR3 is 17 amino acids long. CDR1 and CDR2 (germline): SGHNT, YENEEA. Trimming took off 6 bases at V and 1 base at J, with 21 bases between the two ends. CDR3 nucleotides: TGTGCCAGCAGGGGGAGAGAACCGGGACATCAGAACACTGAAGCTTTCTTT. It codes for CASRGREPGHQNTEAFF. Based on the CDR3 plus reference TRBV11-3 and TRBJ1-1, the full variable domain is EAGVVQSPRYKIIEKKQPVAFWCNPISGHNTLYWYLQNLGQGPELLIRYENEEAVDDSQLPKDRFSAERLKGVDSTLKIQPAELGDSAVYLCASRGREPGHQNTEAFFGQGTRLTVV.

This clone was seen only once. The identical CDR3 is also encoded by other nucleotide sequences in the sample. V gene TRBV18 combines with J gene TRBJ2-5; 7 bases agree with TRBD1. Trimming cost V 4 bases and J 5 bases; bases outside gene matches: 4. Germline lookup yields CDR1 KGHSH and CDR2 LQKENI. The CDR3 is 13 amino acids. This CDR3 reads CASSRQGRETQYF. CDR3 bases: TGTGCCAGCTCACGACAGGGTAGGGAGACCCAGTACTTC. The full variable domain, in which reference TRBV18 and TRBJ2-5 provide the parts outside the CDR3, is NAGVMQNPRHLVRRRGQEARLRCSPMKGHSHVYWYRQLPEEGLKFMVYLQKENIIDESGMPKERFSAEFPKEGPSILRIQQVVRGDSAAYFCASSRQGRETQYFGPGTRLLVL.

The V call is TRBV5-1, the J call TRBJ1-3, with a weak D call TRBD1 (5 bases). The V end lost 0 bases, the J end lost 0 bases, and 7 bases lay between the germline ends. CDR1 is SGHRS and CDR2 is YFSETQ in the germline V gene. There are 15 residues in the CDR3. The CDR3 is CASSLGTSSGNTIYF. CDR3 sequence (DNA): TGCGCCAGCAGCTTGGGGACAAGCTCTGGAAACACCATATATTTT.

The chain carries TRBV28 and TRBJ1-2, with 7 positions matching TRBD1. The trim removed 10 bases at V and 11 bases at J, leaving 19 bases unmatched. Germline V gene data show CDR1 as MDHEN and CDR2 as SYDVKM. The CDR3 length is 14 residues. Written as DNA, the CDR3 is TGTGCCACTACCTTCCCCGGGAACTACAGGGGTTACACCTTC. This codes for CATTFPGNYRGYTF.

The chain couples TRBV7-9 to TRBJ2-5, with a possible D match to TRBD2 (5 bases). The CDR3 has 18 amino acids. V was cut by 5 bases and J by 8 bases, with 30 bases left in between. CDR1 is SEHNR, CDR2 FQNEAQ, per germline (reference sequence). The CDR3 loop reads CASSRMPLGPRQSLTQYF. DNA for the CDR3: TGTGCCAGCAGCCGAATGCCACTAGGACCGCGGCAATCCCTCACCCAGTACTTC.

The rearrangement joins TRBV7-9 to TRBJ2-3; TRBD2 matches 11 bases. From germline, CDR1 is SEHNR and CDR2 FQNEAQ (reference sequence). Trimming at V came to 5 bases and at J to 9 bases, leaving 10 bases not matched to a gene. This CDR3 has 15 amino acids. The CDR3 nucleotides read TGTGCCAGCAGCCCCAGACTAGCGGGGCAGATGACGCAGTATTTT. It translates to CASSPRLAGQMTQYF.

The genes are TRBV29-1 and TRBJ2-7; 12 bases match TRBD2. Per germline, CDR1 SQVTM and CDR2 ANQGSEA. V lost 4 bases and J lost 2; bases outside the gene matches: 3. The CDR3 totals 14 residues. The CDR3 is CSVGGTSGPYEQYF. DNA of the CDR3: TGCAGCGTTGGAGGGACTAGCGGGCCCTACGAGCAGTACTTC.

The chain employs TRBV29-1 and TRBJ2-2, with D possibly being TRBD2 (6 bases). The V gene's germline CDR1 is SQVTM and CDR2 ANQGSEA. This CDR3 is 13 amino acids long. The ends were cut back, 4 bases at V and 6 bases at J, with 12 bases in the middle. The chain's CDR3 is CSVVEGGSGELFF. The CDR3 bases are TGCAGCGTTGTGGAGGGAGGATCCGGGGAGCTGTTTTTT.

On this clone itself: The sample contains more than one DNA sequence encoding this CDR3. V usage is TRBV7-3 and J usage is TRBJ1-1, with a possible D match to TRBD1 (6 bases). The V and J ends lost 5 bases and 2 bases respectively, with 15 bases between them. The V gene's germline CDR1 is SGHTA and CDR2 FQGTGA. CDR3 length: 15 residues. This CDR3 is CASSLGGGANTEAFF. CDR3 coding DNA: TGTGCCAGCAGCCTCGGAGGGGGGGCCAACACTGAAGCTTTCTTT.

J is TRBJ2-6 and V is TRBV7-2, with D unclear. This CDR3 is built from 18 residues. Trimming took off 0 bases at V and 0 bases at J, with 12 bases between the two ends. Germline values: CDR1 SGHTA, CDR2 FQGNSA. The DNA for the CDR3 is TGTGCCAGCAGCTTAGCGCAATGGAACAGCTCTGGGGCCAACGTCCTGACTTTC. Translating it yields CASSLAQWNSSGANVLTF. Using reference TRBV7-2 and TRBJ2-6 for the parts outside the CDR3, the full variable domain is GAGVSQSPSNKVTEKGKDVELRCDPISGHTALYWYRQSLGQGLEFLIYFQGNSAPDKSGLPSDRFSAERTGGSVSTLTIQRTQQEDSAVYLCASSLAQWNSSGANVLTFGAGSRLTVL.

This chain connects TRBV6-1 to TRBJ2-5, with a possible D match to TRBD1 (6 bases). The CDR3 length is 13 residues. V was cut by 6 bases and J by 2 bases, with 10 bases left in between. CDR1 is MNHNS, CDR2 SASEGT, per germline. The CDR3: CASSNQGQETQYF. The DNA for the CDR3 is TGTGCCAGCAGCAATCAGGGGCAAGAGACCCAGTACTTC.

The V gene is TRBV14, the J gene TRBJ2-5; either TRBD1 or TRBD2 may fit D (5 bases each). Between the trimmed V and J ends, which lost 4 bases and 7 bases, there was a span of 19 bases. This CDR3 is 15 amino acids long. Germline-derived CDR1 and CDR2 are SGHDN and FVKESK. This CDR3 is CASSPYRDPSGTQYF. CDR3 DNA: TGTGCCAGCAGCCCCTACCGGGACCCCTCAGGGACCCAGTACTTC.

The rearrangement uses TRBV21-1 and TRBJ2-2; the table's TRBD2 call for D was not verified on the DNA. TRBV21-1 is marked as a pseudogene. This CDR3 spans 17 amino acids. CDR3 coding DNA: TGTGCCAGCAGCAGACCGGGACTCAAATCGAACACCGGGGAGCTGTTTTTT. Translated: CASSRPGLKSNTGELFF.

The J gene is TRBJ1-4, the V gene TRBV5-1; a weak D match, TRBD1 (6 bases). V dropped 1 base and J dropped 0 bases, with 7 bases sitting between them. The CDR3 totals 15 residues. Germline CDR1 and CDR2: SGHRS and YFSETQ. In DNA, the CDR3 is TGCGCCAGCAGCTTGAGGGGGGCAACTAATGAAAAACTGTTTTTT. This sequence encodes CASSLRGATNEKLFF. The full variable domain, with the rest looked up from reference TRBV5-1 and TRBJ1-4, is KAGVTQTPRYLIKTRGQQVTLSCSPISGHRSVSWYQQTPGQGLQFLFEYFSETQRNKGNFPGRFSGRQFSNSRSEMNVSTLELGDSALYLCASSLRGATNEKLFFGSGTQLSVL.

The rearrangement links TRBV7-6 to TRBJ2-3; D is possibly TRBD2 (6 bases). The germline V gene has CDR1 SGHVS and CDR2 FNYEAQ. The CDR3 contains 15 residues. V lost 1 base, J lost 1 base, and 9 bases lay in between. The CDR3, as DNA: TGTGCCAGCAGCTTAGGGTTAGCGGGCACAGATACGCAGTATTTT. Residues: CASSLGLAGTDTQYF.

The V and J genes are TRBV2 and TRBJ1-5, with D possibly matching TRBD1 (5 bases). The CDR3 loop spans 16 amino acids. Trimming removed 4 bases from V and 9 bases from J, with 22 bases in between. In germline, CDR1 is SNHLY, CDR2 FYNNEI. The CDR3 is CASSVRAGQTLGPQHF. In DNA form, the CDR3 reads TGTGCCAGCAGTGTCAGGGCGGGCCAGACACTTGGGCCCCAGCATTTT.

The chain links TRBV19 to TRBJ2-5; D gene uncertain. The CDR3 sequence is 14 residues long. Germline V gives CDR1 LNHDA, CDR2 SQIVND (reference sequence). V lost 2 bases and J 0 bases, leaving 7 bases between the germline ends. The DNA for the CDR3 is TGTGCCAGTAGTATACAGCCGTACCAAGAGACCCAGTACTTC. It is translated as CASSIQPYQETQYF.

Here the CDR3 reads CASSTQGGGNEKLFF. CDR3 in DNA: TGTGCCAGCAGTACTCAGGGAGGGGGTAATGAAAAACTGTTTTTT. The chain employs TRBV28 and TRBJ1-4; a possible D gene is TRBD1 (6 bases). The length of the CDR3 is 15 residues. V was cut by 5 bases and J by 4 bases, with 14 bases left in between. CDR1 is MDHEN and CDR2 is SYDVKM in the germline V gene.

This chain connects TRBV14 to TRBJ1-1; no firm D call. V was shortened by 1 base and J by 4 bases, with 7 bases between the two germline ends. This CDR3 has 13 residues. Germline lookup yields CDR1 SGHDN and CDR2 FVKESK. CDR3 sequence (DNA): TGTGCCAGCAGCCAAGGCGGGTTCACTGAAGCTTTCTTT. It specifies CASSQGGFTEAFF.

This chain connects TRBV7-3 to TRBJ2-5; D is possibly TRBD1 (6 bases). CDR3 length equals 13 residues. CDR1 is SGHTA, CDR2 FQGTGA, per germline. Trimming left V 5 bases short and J 5 bases short, with 12 bases between. CDR3 DNA: TGTGCCAGCAGCGTGGACAGTGCGGAGACCCAGTACTTC. It codes for CASSVDSAETQYF.

The V and J genes are TRBV15 and TRBJ2-1; D may be TRBD1 or TRBD2 (5 bases each). Germline V gives CDR1 LNHNV, CDR2 YYDKDF (reference sequence). The length of the CDR3 is 15 residues. V was shortened by 1 base and J by 4 bases, with 11 bases between the two germline ends. The chain's CDR3 is CATSRGGSSYNEQFF. The CDR3 region has the DNA TGTGCCACCAGCAGAGGGGGGTCGAGTTACAATGAGCAGTTCTTC.